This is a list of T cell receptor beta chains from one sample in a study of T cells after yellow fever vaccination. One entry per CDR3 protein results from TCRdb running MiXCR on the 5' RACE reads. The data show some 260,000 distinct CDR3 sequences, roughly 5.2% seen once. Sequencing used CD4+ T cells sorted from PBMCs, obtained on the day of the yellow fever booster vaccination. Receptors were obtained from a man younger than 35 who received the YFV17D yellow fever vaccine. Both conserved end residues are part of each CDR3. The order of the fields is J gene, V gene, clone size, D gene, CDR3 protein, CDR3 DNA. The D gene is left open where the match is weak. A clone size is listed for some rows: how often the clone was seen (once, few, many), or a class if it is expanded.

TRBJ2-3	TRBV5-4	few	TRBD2	CASSLRSSGGLTDTQYF	TGTGCCAGCAGCTTGAGGTCTAGCGGGGGGCTCACAGATACGCAGTATTTT
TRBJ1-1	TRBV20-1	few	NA	CSVRAAGVNTEAFF	TGCAGTGTCAGGGCGGCAGGGGTGAACACTGAAGCTTTCTTT
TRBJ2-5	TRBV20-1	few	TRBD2	CSARIGTSQETQYF	TGCAGTGCTCGTATAGGGACTAGCCAAGAGACCCAGTACTTC
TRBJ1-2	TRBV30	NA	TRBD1	CAWSPFDRVGNTF	TGTGCCTGGAGTCCTTTCGACAGGGTCGGTAACACCTTC
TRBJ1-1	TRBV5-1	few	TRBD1	CASSFGTGVTEAFF	TGCGCCAGCAGCTTTGGGACAGGGGTTACTGAAGCTTTCTTT
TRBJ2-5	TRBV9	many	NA	CASSVDGFQETQYF	TGTGCCAGCAGCGTAGACGGGTTCCAAGAGACCCAGTACTTC
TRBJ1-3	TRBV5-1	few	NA	CASSTGTANSGNTIYF	TGCGCCAGCAGCACCGGGACTGCCAACTCTGGAAACACCATATATTTT
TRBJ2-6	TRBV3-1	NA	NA	CASSLTGLITGANVLTF	TGTGCCAGCAGCCTCACGGGCCTTATAACCGGGGCCAACGTCCTGACTTTC
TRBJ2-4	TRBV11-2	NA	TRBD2	CASSLASGGIQYF	TGTGCCAGCAGCTTAGCTAGCGGGGGGATTCAGTACTTC
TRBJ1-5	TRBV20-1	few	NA	CSARDRAINWDQPQHF	TGCAGTGCTAGAGATAGGGCCATTAATTGGGATCAGCCCCAGCATTTT
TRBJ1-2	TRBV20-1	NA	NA	CSARDLGANYGYTF	TGCAGTGCTAGAGATTTGGGAGCTAACTATGGCTACACCTTC
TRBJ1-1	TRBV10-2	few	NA	CASSDYGTPRGTEAFF	TGCGCCAGCAGTGATTACGGGACCCCCCGGGGAACTGAAGCTTTCTTT
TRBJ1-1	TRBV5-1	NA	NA	CASSETGQITEAFF	TGCGCCAGCAGCGAAACAGGACAGATCACTGAAGCTTTCTTT
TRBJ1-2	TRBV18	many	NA	CASSPAVANYGYTF	TGTGCCAGCTCACCAGCGGTGGCTAACTATGGCTACACCTTC
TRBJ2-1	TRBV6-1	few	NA	CASSEALGSSYNEQFF	TGTGCCAGCAGTGAAGCGCTGGGGAGCTCCTACAATGAGCAGTTCTTC
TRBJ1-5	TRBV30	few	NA	CAWSVRQVGRPQHF	TGTGCCTGGAGTGTACGACAGGTCGGTAGGCCCCAGCATTTT
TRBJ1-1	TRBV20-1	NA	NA	CSARRPQNTEAFF	TGCAGTGCTAGACGCCCACAGAACACTGAAGCTTTCTTT
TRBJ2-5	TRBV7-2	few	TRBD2	CASSSVLAGGGETQYF	TGTGCCAGCAGCTCAGTACTAGCGGGGGGCGGAGAGACCCAGTACTTC
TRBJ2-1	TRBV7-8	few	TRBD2	CASSFWTSEVSEQFF	TGTGCCAGCAGCTTTTGGACTAGCGAGGTGAGTGAGCAGTTCTTC
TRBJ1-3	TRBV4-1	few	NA	CASSPSREPGNTIYF	TGCGCCAGCAGCCCCAGCCGGGAGCCTGGAAACACCATATATTTT
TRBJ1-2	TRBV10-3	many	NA	CAISETVTNYGYTF	TGTGCCATCAGTGAGACGGTAACGAACTATGGCTACACCTTC
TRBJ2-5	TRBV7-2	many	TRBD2	CASSSAGTQETQYF	TGTGCCAGCAGCTCAGCGGGGACCCAAGAGACCCAGTACTTC
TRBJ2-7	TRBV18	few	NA	CASSPTGGPLGGEQYF	TGTGCCAGCTCACCAACCGGGGGGCCTTTGGGGGGCGAGCAGTACTTC
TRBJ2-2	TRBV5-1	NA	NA	CASSLVPGDDTGELFF	TGCGCCAGCAGCTTGGTGCCAGGGGACGACACCGGGGAGCTGTTTTTT
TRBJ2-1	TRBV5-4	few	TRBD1	CASSLGGQGVNEQFF	TGTGCCAGCAGCTTAGGGGGACAGGGTGTTAATGAGCAGTTCTTC
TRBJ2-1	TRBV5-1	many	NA	CASSLLSAGSYNEQFF	TGCGCCAGCAGCCTGTTATCGGCGGGCTCCTACAATGAGCAGTTCTTC
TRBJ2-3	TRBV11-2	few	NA	CASSQTTTTDTQYF	TGTGCCAGCAGCCAAACGACAACCACAGATACGCAGTATTTT
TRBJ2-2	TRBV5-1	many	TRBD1	CASSPRQGARELFF	TGCGCCAGCAGCCCTAGACAGGGGGCAAGGGAGCTGTTTTTT
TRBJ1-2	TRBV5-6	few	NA	CASSLSSGYTF	TGTGCCAGCAGCTTATCCTCCGGCTACACCTTC
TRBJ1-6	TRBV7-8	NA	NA	CASSLAGGSLDSPLHF	TGTGCCAGCAGCTTAGCGGGAGGGTCCCTAGATTCACCCCTCCACTTT
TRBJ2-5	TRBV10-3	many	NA	CAISESSQGAWETQYF	TGTGCCATCAGTGAGTCTTCCCAGGGAGCGTGGGAGACCCAGTACTTC
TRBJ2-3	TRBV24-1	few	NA	CATSDAHWDTQYF	TGTGCCACCAGTGACGCCCATTGGGATACGCAGTATTTT
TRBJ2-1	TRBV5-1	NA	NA	CASTLGQGNEQFF	TGCGCCAGCACCCTGGGTCAGGGTAATGAGCAGTTCTTC
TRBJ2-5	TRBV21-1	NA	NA	CASSKGQSEETQYF	TGTGCCAGCAGCAAAGGACAAAGTGAAGAGACCCAGTACTTC
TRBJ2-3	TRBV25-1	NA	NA	CASSESRLPDTQYF	TGTGCCAGCAGTGAATCGAGACTACCAGATACGCAGTATTTT